This TCR beta chain is from a study of spatial heterogeneity in lung cancer (dated by TCRdb to between 2018 and 2021). Looking at the study overall: Beta-chain transcripts were consistently detected in greater numbers than alpha-chain transcripts, which likely reflects a higher abundance of beta-chain transcripts. The study linked features of the TCR repertoire to counts of nonsynonymous mutations, which were determined by whole-exome sequencing of tumor tissue. Both alpha and beta chains were TCR-sequenced in 210 or so tumor regions, 64 matched nontumor lung samples and around 54 PBMC samples obtained at surgery. In non-small cell lung cancer, the study made a quantitative comparison of TCR alpha and beta repertoires among multiple tumor regions, matched nontumor lung and blood. In the raw uncorrected reads, each unique combination of TCR and UMI appeared more than ten times on average.

The library was built by means of 5' RACE. Sequencing was performed on a NextSeq 500. In the TCR library protocol, a unique molecular identifier was attached to each TCR cDNA molecule so that PCR and sequencing errors could be corrected. The original methods were these. TCR identification, UMI-based error correction and CDR3 extraction were performed with Decombinator tools. Expanded TCRs were defined as those above a frequency of 2 per 1,000, corresponding to the top 1% of the tumor frequency distribution. Rényi diversity was computed with the R vegan package after subsampling each repertoire 100 times to 5,000 TCRs. CDR3 similarity networks were built from amino acid triplet string-kernel similarity, connecting CDR3s with pairwise similarity above 0.82. TCRdb reanalyzed the raw reads on its own, using fastp at Q25 for trimming and MiXCR for clone calling, and kept in-frame beta chains. Each CDR3 protein gets just one entry, which takes the most common genes and DNA from the rows behind it. The authors' filters were not applied to this entry. This sample lists 20,000 to 30,000 distinct CDR3 sequences; 4% to 5% were detected once. Of the sample, more than 4% is held by the ten largest clones.

This clonotype was recorded many times. There is no known antigen for this receptor. Base qualities are not at hand, and no much larger clone is one base apart. Read against the paper, the sample's time point label means: sample taken at primary tumor resection. For TCR sequencing, whole RNA was extracted from tumor and nontumor lung tissue, or from cryopreserved PBMC samples, and no cell sorting was done. Samples were obtained from fewer than 80 patients with early-stage, untreated non-small cell lung cancer from the lung TRACERx cohort. Patients were selected for TCR sequencing only if sufficient RNA was available from at least two tumor regions. General findings and caveats noted by the study authors: Confirming at a functional level the hypothesis that regional TCRs recognize regional mutations was considered to require additional single-cell paired TCR alpha and beta sequencing. Ubiquitous expanded tumor TCRs were found in blood more often at tumor resection than at routine follow-up.

The sample in question was PBMCs, obtained at surgery. The TCR sequence derives from a male donor with early-stage non-small cell lung cancer.

The sequence in DNA is TGTGCCAGCAGTGACCCTCGGACTAGCGGATCCTACAATGAGCAGTTCTTC. Translated, this gives CASSDPRTSGSYNEQFF. The chain is made from TRBV2 and TRBJ2-1, and 10 junctional nucleotides match TRBD2. The CDR3 has 17 amino acids, counting the end cysteine and phenylalanine. Only the CDR3 DNA is retained, 51 bases long and in frame from the first base. Here V drops 3 bases and J drops 1 base, and the junction holds 6 bases not matched to any gene. From a lookup of the germline V gene, CDR1 and CDR2 are SNHLY and FYNNEI.